This TCR beta chain appears in the sequencing data of a study of T cell responses to AZD1222 COVID-19 vaccine. General study points: Seropositive at baseline were only 5 or 6 AZD1222 recipients. Donors skewed white British and female; clonal diversity was possibly underestimated.

A remark on this clone: Its antigen is not known.

V was clipped by 7 bases and J by 5 bases; unmatched bases: 12. In germline, CDR1 is MDHEN, CDR2 SYDVKM. This CDR3 is built from 15 residues. The protocol was immunoSEQ multiplex PCR, while the TCRdb copy is restricted to in-frame clones and leaves out a portion. Of around 160,000 clones listed, 90% to 95% are singletons. This clonotype originated in an adult in good health. Sample: peripheral blood, taken on day 0 of MenACWY control vaccination. The J gene is TRBJ2-7, the V gene TRBV28; 9 bases fit TRBD1. CDR3 sequence reads: CASTSFGQGYHEQYF. CDR3 bases: TGTGCCAGCACTAGTTTTGGACAGGGGTACCACGAGCAGTACTTC.